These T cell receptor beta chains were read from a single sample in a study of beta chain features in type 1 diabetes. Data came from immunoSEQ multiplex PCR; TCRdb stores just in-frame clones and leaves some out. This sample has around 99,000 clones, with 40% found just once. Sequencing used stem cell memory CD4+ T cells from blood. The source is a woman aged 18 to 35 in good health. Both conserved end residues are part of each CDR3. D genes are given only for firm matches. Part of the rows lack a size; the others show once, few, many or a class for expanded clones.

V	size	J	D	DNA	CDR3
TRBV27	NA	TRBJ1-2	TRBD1	TGTGCCAGCAGTACGGCAGGGGGCAAGGATTACGGCTACACCTTC	CASSTAGGKDYGYTF
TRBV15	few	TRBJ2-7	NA	TGTGCCACCAGCAGAGGACTAGGTCTCGGCGAGCAGTACTTC	CATSRGLGLGEQYF
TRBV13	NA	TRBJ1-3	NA	TGTGCCAGCAGCTTGGCAGGATACTCTGGAAACACCATATATTTT	CASSLAGYSGNTIYF
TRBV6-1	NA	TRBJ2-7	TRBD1	TGTGCCAGCAGTAGGGACAGGGGATCCTACGAGCAGTACTTC	CASSRDRGSYEQYF
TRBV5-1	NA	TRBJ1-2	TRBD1	TGCGCCAGCAGCTTGGGGACAGGGAGGACTAACTATGGCTACACCTTC	CASSLGTGRTNYGYTF
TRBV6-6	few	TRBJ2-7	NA	TGTGCCAGCAGTTACAAAGGGGACTACGAGCAGTACTTC	CASSYKGDYEQYF
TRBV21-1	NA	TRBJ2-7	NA	TGTGCCAGCAGCAAAGGCAGACAGACCTACGAGCAGTACTTC	CASSKGRQTYEQYF
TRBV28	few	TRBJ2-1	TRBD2	TGTGCCAGCCTAGCGGGGGGCTCCTACAATGAGCAGTTCTTC	CASLAGGSYNEQFF
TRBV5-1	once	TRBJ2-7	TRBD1	TGCGCCAGCAGCTCGGACAGGTCCTTTTACGAGCAGTACTTC	CASSSDRSFYEQYF
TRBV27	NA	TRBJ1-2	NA	TGTGCCAGCAGTTTATCGATGGCGGGGTGGATAAATGGCTACACCTTC	CASSLSMAGWINGYTF
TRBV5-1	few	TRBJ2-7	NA	TGCGCCAGCAGCTTGGATCCAGGATCCTACGAGCAGTACTTC	CASSLDPGSYEQYF
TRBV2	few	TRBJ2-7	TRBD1	TGTGCCAGCAGTGTCCGACAGGGGGCGCTTGGCGAGCAGTACTTC	CASSVRQGALGEQYF
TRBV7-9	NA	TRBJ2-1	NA	TGTGCCAGCAGCTCCGTACTAGCCGGGTACAATGAGCAGTTCTTC	CASSSVLAGYNEQFF
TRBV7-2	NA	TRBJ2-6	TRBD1	TGTGCCAGCAGCTCTCAGGGGGCTGGGGCCAACGTCCTGACTTTC	CASSSQGAGANVLTF
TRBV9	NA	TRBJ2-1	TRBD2	TGTGCCAGCAGCGTAGTCGGAGCGGGAGGTGATGAGCAGTTCTTC	CASSVVGAGGDEQFF
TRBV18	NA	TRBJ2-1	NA	TGTGCCAGCTCCCCCGACAGCAATGAGCAGTTCTTC	CASSPDSNEQFF
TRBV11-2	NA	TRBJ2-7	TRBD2	TGTGCCAGCAGCCCTAGCGGGATCCGCTACGAGCAGTACTTC	CASSPSGIRYEQYF
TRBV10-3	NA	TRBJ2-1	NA	TGTGCCATCGGATCGGGGTTCTACAATGAGCAGTTCTTC	CAIGSGFYNEQFF
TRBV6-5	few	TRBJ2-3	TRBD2	TGTGCCAGCAGTTACTCTGTAGCGGGGAGCACAGATACGCAGTATTTT	CASSYSVAGSTDTQYF
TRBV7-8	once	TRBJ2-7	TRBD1	TGTGCCAGCAGCCCCTTCACAGGGGCTTGGGGGTACGAGCAGTACTTC	CASSPFTGAWGYEQYF
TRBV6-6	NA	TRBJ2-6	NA	TGTGCCAGCAGCCTAACGAACTCTGGGGCCAACGTCCTGACTTTC	CASSLTNSGANVLTF
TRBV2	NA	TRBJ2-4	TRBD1	TGTGCCAGCAGCCTCGGACAGGGGCGAAAAGAACTAGCCAAAAACATTCAGTACTTC	CASSLGQGRKELAKNIQYF
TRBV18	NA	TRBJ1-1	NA	TGTGCCAGCTCACCGCTGGAGAGGATCGGACAGCTTGAAGCTTTCTTT	CASSPLERIGQLEAFF
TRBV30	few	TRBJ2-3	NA	TGTGCCTGGAGTGAGGGACAAACAGGCACAGATACGCAGTATTTT	CAWSEGQTGTDTQYF
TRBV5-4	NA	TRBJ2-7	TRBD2	TGTGCCAGCAGCTTGGCCTACGGGGGGAGCTCCTACGAGCAGTACTTC	CASSLAYGGSSYEQYF
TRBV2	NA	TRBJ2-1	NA	TGTGCCAGCAGAGATCAACTAGTGGGAAGGGAGCAGTTCTTC	CASRDQLVGREQFF
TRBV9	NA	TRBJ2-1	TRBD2	TGTGCCAGCAGCGTATCGGGGGGTACCTACAATGAGCAGTTCTTC	CASSVSGGTYNEQFF
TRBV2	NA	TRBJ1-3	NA	TGTGCCAGTAAGACGGAGGGGATCTCTGGAAACACCATATATTTT	CASKTEGISGNTIYF
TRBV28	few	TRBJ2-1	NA	TGTGCCAGCAGTTTACCGCTAGCTTCGTTTAATGAGCAGTTCTTC	CASSLPLASFNEQFF
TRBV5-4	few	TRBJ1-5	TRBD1	TGTGCCAGCAGCTGGGACAGGGATCAGCCCCAGCATTTT	CASSWDRDQPQHF
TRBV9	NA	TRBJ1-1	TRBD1	TGTGCCAGCAGCGTAACAGGGGGGTGGGATGAAGCTTTCTTT	CASSVTGGWDEAFF
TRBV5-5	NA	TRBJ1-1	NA	TGTGCCAGCAGCTCTCTCGGGGGAATGAACACTGAAGCTTTCTTT	CASSSLGGMNTEAFF
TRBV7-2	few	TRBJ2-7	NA	TGTGCCAGCAGCTTAGTTTTGATGCGTCTAACGATGAACGAGCAGTACTTC	CASSLVLMRLTMNEQYF
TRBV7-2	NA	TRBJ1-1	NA	TGTGCCAGCAGCTTGAGCGGACTCAACACTGAAGCTTTCTTT	CASSLSGLNTEAFF
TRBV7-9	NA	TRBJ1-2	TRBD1	TGTGCCAGCAGCCCCCCGACAGGGACTAACTATGGCTACACCTTC	CASSPPTGTNYGYTF
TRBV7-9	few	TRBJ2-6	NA	TGTGCCAGCAGCTCAGCTCGGGGATCTGGGGCCAACGTCCTGACTTTC	CASSSARGSGANVLTF
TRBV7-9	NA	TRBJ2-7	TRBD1	TGTGCCAGCAGCTTAGGTGGGGGGACAGGGTATGGGGGCGAGCAGTACTTC	CASSLGGGTGYGGEQYF
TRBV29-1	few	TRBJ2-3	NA	TGCAGCGTTGAATGGCTCGCGGTAGATACGCAGTATTTT	CSVEWLAVDTQYF
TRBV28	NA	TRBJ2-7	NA	TGTGCCAGCAGTTCCCTCGGCTACGAGCAGTACTTC	CASSSLGYEQYF
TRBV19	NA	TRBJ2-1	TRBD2	TGTGCCAGTAGTACCCTTAAAAGACTAGCGGGAGACAATGAGCAGTTCTTC	CASSTLKRLAGDNEQFF
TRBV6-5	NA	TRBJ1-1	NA	TGTGCCAGCAGTCCTCGGGGGAAAGAGGGAGCTTTCTTT	CASSPRGKEGAFF